The 19 T cell receptor beta chains listed next were all sequenced from one sample in a study of cytomegalovirus exposure and HLA in healthy donors (dated by TCRdb to 2016 to 2017). Receptors were amplified or captured by the immunoSEQ multiplex PCR assay. A mixture of 60 forward primers for TCR Vbeta segments and 13 reverse primers for TCR Jbeta segments was used in the multiplex PCR. TCRdb provides this immuneACCESS table in a form limited to in-frame rearrangements. Some clones are lacking; in checked studies, under half of them reflect an unresolved V gene, and why the rest are absent is not known. This sample is represented by 150,000 or so clones; 74% of them were singletons. The ten top clones hold around 4.7% of the sample. What was sequenced was PBMCs. The origin of the receptors is a man in his late teens or twenties in good health and CMV-seropositive.

V and J are TRBV4-3 and TRBJ2-7; 8 bases agree with TRBD1. Germline V lookup: CDR1 LGHNA, CDR2 YSLEER. The CDR3 length is 16 residues. V lost 0 bases, J lost 3 bases, and 7 bases stayed unmatched. The DNA of the CDR3 is TGCGCCAGCAGCCAAGAGCGGGACAGGACCAACTACGAGCAGTACTTC. Its protein product is CASSQERDRTNYEQYF.

The V and J genes are TRBV6-1 and TRBJ2-7, with D uncertain. V was clipped by 0 bases and J by 2 bases, with 8 bases between them. CDR1 MNHNS and CDR2 SASEGT come from the germline V gene. The CDR3 has 14 residues. CDR3 loop: CASSEAVLTYEQYF. The DNA of the CDR3 is TGTGCCAGCAGTGAAGCGGTTCTAACCTACGAGCAGTACTTC.

This clone was observed a few times. The rearrangement joins TRBV14 to TRBJ2-1; 11 bases agree with TRBD2. This CDR3 contains 15 residues. With 1 base clipped from V and 9 bases from J, the junction kept 5 bases outside the gene matches. Germline V CDR1 and CDR2: SGHDN, FVKESK. CDR3 loop: CASSQASSGRSEQFF. CDR3 nucleotides: TGTGCCAGCAGCCAAGCGTCTAGCGGGAGGAGTGAGCAGTTCTTC.

The chain joins TRBV2 to TRBJ1-3; D remains ambiguous. V was cut by 6 bases and J by 2 bases, with 8 bases left in between. CDR3 size: 13 residues. Germline lookup yields CDR1 SNHLY and CDR2 FYNNEI. CDR3 nucleotide sequence: TGTGCCAGCAGCACACCACCTGGAAACACCATATATTTT. Amino acid sequence: CASSTPPGNTIYF.

V gene TRBV7-2 combines with J gene TRBJ2-1, with TRBD1 matching 9 bases. Germline CDR1 is SGHTA and CDR2 is FQGNSA. The CDR3 is 15 amino acids. V shed 3 bases and J 4 bases; nucleotides not matched to a gene: 4. The CDR3 region has the DNA TGTGCCAGCAGCTTCGAACAGGGGGCTTACAATGAGCAGTTCTTC. This translates into CASSFEQGAYNEQFF.

The rearrangement uses TRBV6-5 and TRBJ2-7, with D tentatively TRBD2 (7 bases). This CDR3 region has 14 residues. Trimming took off 7 bases at V and 2 bases at J, with 15 bases between the two ends. Looked up from germline, CDR1 is MNHEY and CDR2 is SVGAGI. In DNA, the CDR3 is TGTGCCAGCACCCCCCCGGGGGGCACCTACGAGCAGTACTTC. Amino acid sequence: CASTPPGGTYEQYF.

The chain links TRBV2 to TRBJ2-7; TRBD1 agrees at 7 bases. After removal of 6 bases from V and 0 bases from J, the junction contained 8 bases not matched to a gene. Germline CDR1 is SNHLY and CDR2 is FYNNEI. This CDR3 comprises 15 residues. In DNA, the CDR3 is TGTGCCAGCAGGTACCGGGACAGAGGCTCCTACGAGCAGTACTTC. It yields the protein CASRYRDRGSYEQYF.

This chain links TRBV6-5 with TRBJ2-7; TRBD2 agrees at 8 bases. J lost 1 base, V lost 2 bases, and 4 bases had no gene match. The CDR3 runs 15 residues. Per the germline V gene, CDR1 is MNHEY and CDR2 is SVGAGI. The CDR3: CASSYSSGMSYEQYF. The CDR3 nucleotides are TGTGCCAGCAGTTACAGTAGCGGGATGTCCTACGAGCAGTACTTC.

The chain has TRBV13 and TRBJ1-5, with D possibly being TRBD1 (5 bases). The CDR3 covers 15 residues. Germline V gene lookup returns CDR1 PRHDT and CDR2 FYEKMQ (reference sequence). The V end was cut by 2 bases, the J end by 7 bases, with 15 bases between. CDR3 in amino acids: CASSLNRPMGQPQHF. As DNA, the CDR3 is TGTGCCAGCAGCTTAAACAGGCCCATGGGCCAGCCCCAGCATTTT.

This chain connects TRBV5-1 to TRBJ1-5, with 7 bases aligning to TRBD1. The CDR3 is 13 amino acids. After removal of 1 base from V and 8 bases from J, the junction contained 3 bases not matched to a gene. The V gene's germline CDR1 is SGHRS and CDR2 YFSETQ. This CDR3 is CASSLNRGEPQHF. CDR3 coding DNA: TGCGCCAGCAGCTTGAACAGGGGAGAGCCCCAGCATTTT. Using reference TRBV5-1 and TRBJ1-5 for the parts outside the CDR3, the full variable domain is KAGVTQTPRYLIKTRGQQVTLSCSPISGHRSVSWYQQTPGQGLQFLFEYFSETQRNKGNFPGRFSGRQFSNSRSEMNVSTLELGDSALYLCASSLNRGEPQHFGDGTRLSIL.

The chain is built from TRBV5-6 and TRBJ2-1; D ambiguous. Trimming removed 2 bases from V and 7 bases from J, with 10 bases in between. Per the germline V gene, CDR1 is SGHDT and CDR2 is YYEEEE. CDR3 size: 13 residues. DNA of the CDR3: TGTGCCAGCAGCTTTGACTCCTTGAATGAGCAGTTCTTC. Its translation is CASSFDSLNEQFF. The whole variable domain, filled in from reference TRBV5-6 and TRBJ2-1, reads DAGVTQSPTHLIKTRGQQVTLRCSPKSGHDTVSWYQQALGQGPQFIFQYYEEEERQRGNFPDRFSGHQFPNYSSELNVNALLLGDSALYLCASSFDSLNEQFFGPGTRLTVL.

For this clone: Other DNA sequences from this sample encode an identical CDR3 as well. The chain joins TRBV30 to TRBJ2-7; weak D call: TRBD1 (5 bases). V dropped 3 bases and J dropped 4 bases, with 7 bases sitting between them. CDR1 is GTSNPN, CDR2 SVGIG, per germline (reference sequence). The CDR3 runs 11 residues. The chain's CDR3 is CAWSQGYEQYF. In DNA, the CDR3 is TGTGCCTGGAGCCAGGGTTACGAGCAGTACTTC.

This clone came up a few times. The genes are TRBV28 and TRBJ2-1, with TRBD2 as a possible D gene (6 bases). The germline CDR1 and CDR2 sequences are MDHEN and SYDVKM. Deletions cut 8 bases from V and 5 bases from J, with 28 bases between. The CDR3 length is 18 residues. DNA of the CDR3: TGTGCCAGCCCCCTTAAGTCCGCGGGACCTTTCTTCGACAATGAGCAGTTCTTC. The encoded protein is CASPLKSAGPFFDNEQFF. Together with reference TRBV28 and TRBJ2-1, the CDR3 gives the full variable domain: DVKVTQSSRYLVKRTGEKVFLECVQDMDHENMFWYRQDPGLGLRLIYFSYDVKMKEKGDIPEGYSVSREKKERFSLILESASTNQTSMYLCASPLKSAGPFFDNEQFFGPGTRLTVL.

This chain joins TRBV4-1 and TRBJ2-7, with D perhaps matching TRBD2 (5 bases). Looked up from germline, CDR1 is MGHRA and CDR2 is YSYEKL. V was trimmed by 3 bases and J by 4 bases, leaving 10 bases between them. The CDR3 is made up of 13 amino acids. The CDR3 DNA reads TGCGCCAGCAGCCACCCCGGCGGGTACGAGCAGTACTTC. Its protein is CASSHPGGYEQYF.

This chain links TRBV6-4 with TRBJ2-2; 10 bases fit TRBD2. Trimming took 8 bases from V and 5 from J; bases not matched to a gene: 5. There are 14 residues in the CDR3. Per the germline V gene, CDR1 is MRHNA and CDR2 is SNTAGT. CDR3 protein: CASRTSGITGELFF. For the CDR3, the DNA is TGTGCCAGCCGCACTAGCGGGATTACCGGGGAGCTGTTTTTT.

This rearrangement joins TRBV29-1 to TRBJ2-7; D gene unclear. Germline V gene lookup returns CDR1 SQVTM and CDR2 ANQGSEA. Trimming stripped 5 bases from V and 2 bases from J, with 10 bases between. The CDR3 length is 12 residues. The CDR3 nucleotides read TGCAGCGTTCTTCGCGCGGCCTACGAGCAGTACTTC. This codes for CSVLRAAYEQYF.

V gene TRBV6-5 combines with J gene TRBJ1-3; D might be TRBD1 (6 bases). CDR1 is MNHEY and CDR2 is SVGAGI in the germline V gene. Trimming pared 4 bases from V and 0 bases from J, leaving 13 bases between. The CDR3 totals 16 residues. CDR3 in DNA: TGTGCCAGCAGTTCTACAGGGCTCTACTCTGGAAACACCATATATTTT. This sequence encodes CASSSTGLYSGNTIYF.

V is TRBV10-3 and J is TRBJ1-1, with a weak D call TRBD1 (5 bases). The CDR3 is made up of 15 amino acids. CDR1 ENHRY and CDR2 SYGVKD come from the germline V gene. V was clipped by 4 bases and J by 0 bases, with 12 bases between them. CDR3 nucleotides: TGTGCCATCAGTGGGGGCAGGATTTTGAACACTGAAGCTTTCTTT. It yields the protein CAISGGRILNTEAFF.

The chain links TRBV6-6 to TRBJ1-5; D may be TRBD1 (6 bases). V was pared by 2 bases and J by 3 bases, with 8 bases between. The CDR3 loop spans 14 amino acids. Germline V gene sequence: CDR1 MNHNY, CDR2 SVGAGI (reference sequence). This chain's CDR3 is CASSYGQNNQPQHF. CDR3 nucleotide sequence: TGTGCCAGCAGTTACGGACAGAACAATCAGCCCCAGCATTTT.